The 14 T cell receptor beta chains listed next were all sequenced from one sample in a study of cytomegalovirus exposure and HLA in healthy donors. PCR used 60 Vbeta primers and 13 Jbeta primers. Produced via immunoSEQ multiplex PCR; TCRdb's table is partial and in-frame only. The table shows 150,000 to 200,000 clones, with more than 75% occurring only once. The sequenced material came from PBMCs. The receptors derive from a male donor in good health and CMV-seronegative.

The CDR3 spells CAWSAGQGDSQYF. The CDR3 bases are TGTGCCTGGAGTGCCGGACAGGGTGACAGTCAGTACTTC. V is TRBV30 and J is TRBJ2-4; 8 nucleotides line up with TRBD1. With 1 base clipped from V and 12 bases from J, the junction kept 8 bases outside the gene matches. CDR1 and CDR2 from the germline V gene are GTSNPN and SVGIG (reference sequence). The length of the CDR3 is 13 residues.

V usage is TRBV5-4 and J usage is TRBJ2-1; the match to TRBD2 covers 7 bases. Germline assignment: CDR1 SGHNT and CDR2 YYREEE (reference sequence). V gave up 0 bases and J gave up 5 bases; unmatched junction bases: 2. This CDR3 spans 14 amino acids. The CDR3 here is CASSLVGTNNEQFF. CDR3 bases: TGTGCCAGCAGCTTGGTTGGGACTAACAATGAGCAGTTCTTC. The full variable domain, rest sourced from reference TRBV5-4 and TRBJ2-1, is ETGVTQSPTHLIKTRGQQVTLRCSSQSGHNTVSWYQQALGQGPQFIFQYYREEENGRGNFPPRFSGLQFPNYSSELNVNALELDDSALYLCASSLVGTNNEQFFGPGTRLTVL.

V gene TRBV19 combines with J gene TRBJ2-3; 7 bases match TRBD2. The CDR3 loop spans 15 amino acids. The junction had 9 bases not matched to a gene; V was cut back by 5 bases and J by 4 bases. Germline V gene data show CDR1 as LNHDA and CDR2 as SQIVND (reference sequence). The CDR3 protein is CASSPPGRNADTQYF. The DNA for the CDR3 is TGTGCCAGTAGTCCCCCCGGGAGGAACGCAGATACGCAGTATTTT.

This chain links TRBV5-1 with TRBJ2-2; TRBD2 agrees at 11 bases. The CDR3 extends over 17 amino acids. From germline, CDR1 is SGHRS and CDR2 YFSETQ. V was pared by 4 bases and J by 4 bases, with 9 bases of the junction left unmatched. The CDR3 spells CASSPSETSGVTGELFF. The CDR3, as DNA: TGCGCCAGCAGCCCGAGCGAGACTAGCGGGGTCACCGGGGAGCTGTTTTTT. Filled out from reference TRBV5-1 and TRBJ2-2, the complete variable domain reads KAGVTQTPRYLIKTRGQQVTLSCSPISGHRSVSWYQQTPGQGLQFLFEYFSETQRNKGNFPGRFSGRQFSNSRSEMNVSTLELGDSALYLCASSPSETSGVTGELFFGEGSRLTVL.

The gene calls are TRBV10-3 and TRBJ2-7; a weak D match, TRBD1 (6 bases). V lost 8 bases and J 0 bases, leaving 14 bases between the germline ends. Germline V lookup: CDR1 ENHRY, CDR2 SYGVKD. CDR3 length: 14 residues. CDR3 DNA: TGTGCCATCTCAGGACAGAGTGGCTCCTACGAGCAGTACTTC. Translation: CAISGQSGSYEQYF.

The CDR3 protein is CASSTRGAVEQYF. The CDR3 coding sequence is TGTGCCAGCAGTACTCGCGGAGCGGTCGAGCAGTACTTC. The genes are TRBV6-5 and TRBJ2-7, with D possibly being TRBD2 (5 bases). Germline-derived CDR1 and CDR2 are MNHEY and SVGAGI. This CDR3 region has 13 residues. V lost 5 bases and J 6 bases, leaving 14 bases between the germline ends.

The chain has TRBV2 and TRBJ1-2; 7 nucleotides align to TRBD1. The CDR3 covers 14 residues. Losses at the gene ends were 6 bases for V and 2 bases for J; bases not matched to a gene: 6. In germline, CDR1 is SNHLY, CDR2 FYNNEI. CDR3 DNA sequence: TGTGCCAGCAGCAGACAGGGTTCCAACTATGGCTACACCTTC. Its protein product is CASSRQGSNYGYTF.

The chain employs TRBV4-1 and TRBJ2-5; a possible D gene is TRBD2 (6 bases). From germline, CDR1 is MGHRA and CDR2 YSYEKL. This CDR3 contains 13 residues. Trimming cost V 5 bases and J 4 bases, with 11 bases left between them. CDR3 region: CASSSWDLETQYF. The CDR3 DNA reads as TGCGCCAGCAGCTCTTGGGACTTAGAGACCCAGTACTTC.

This clone has only one observation. CDR3 residues: CASSFRGQETQYF. In DNA form, the CDR3 reads TGCGCCAGCAGCTTCAGGGGCCAAGAGACCCAGTACTTC. The V and J genes are TRBV5-1 and TRBJ2-5, with D tentatively TRBD1 (6 bases). V was clipped by 2 bases and J by 1 base, with 6 bases between them. The CDR3 consists of 13 residues. The V gene's germline CDR1 is SGHRS and CDR2 YFSETQ.

This clone has only a few counts. CDR3 loop: CASSLAGGTAKAFF. In nucleotides, the CDR3 is TGTGCCAGCAGCTTGGCCGGTGGGACAGCTAAGGCTTTCTTT. The gene calls are TRBV7-2 and TRBJ1-1, with 7 nucleotides matching TRBD1. CDR1 and CDR2 from the germline V gene are SGHTA and FQGNSA. The CDR3 runs 14 residues. J was trimmed by 11 bases and V by 3 bases; bases with no gene match: 12.

This chain uses TRBV11-2 with TRBJ2-1; 11 nucleotides line up with TRBD1. CDR1 and CDR2 from the germline V gene are SGHAT and FQNNGV. The CDR3 length is 15 residues. Germline trimming cut 4 bases from V and 5 bases from J; bases unmatched to any gene: 4. The CDR3 loop reads CASSSTGQGDNEQFF. In nucleotides, the CDR3 is TGTGCCAGCAGCTCGACGGGACAGGGGGACAATGAGCAGTTCTTC.

The rearrangement joins TRBV11-2 to TRBJ1-1, with 8 positions matching TRBD1. CDR1 SGHAT and CDR2 FQNNGV come from the germline V gene. The CDR3 has 16 amino acids. The trim removed 2 bases at V and 1 base at J, leaving 6 bases unmatched. CDR3 residues: CASSLLYRGRNTEAFF. CDR3 nucleotide sequence: TGTGCCAGCAGCTTATTGTACAGGGGGAGGAACACTGAAGCTTTCTTT.

The chain employs TRBV5-5 and TRBJ2-5, with 8 bases matching TRBD1. J gave up 7 bases and V 3 bases, and 8 bases lay outside the gene matches. Per germline, CDR1 SGHKS and CDR2 YYEKEE (reference sequence). The CDR3 is 14 residues long. CDR3 DNA sequence: TGTGCCAGCAGCTACGGGACAGGTCCCGGGACCCAGTACTTC. Translation: CASSYGTGPGTQYF.

V and J are TRBV6-5 and TRBJ2-3; tentatively, D is TRBD1 (5 bases). CDR1 is MNHEY and CDR2 is SVGAGI in the germline V gene. This CDR3 contains 14 residues. The V and J ends lost 4 bases and 2 bases respectively, with 10 bases between them. In nucleotides, the CDR3 is TGTGCCAGCAGTTTGGGGCAGCTCACAGATACGCAGTATTTT. Protein: CASSLGQLTDTQYF.